One sample yielded the 27 T cell receptor beta chains listed below, sequenced in a study of lymphopenia after photon versus proton radiotherapy. Clones were sequenced by immunoSEQ multiplex PCR, and TCRdb holds only the in-frame ones, with some missing. The table lists about 8,300 clones, around 90% of them singletons. Specimen: peripheral blood, collected from a patient treated with photon-based radiotherapy. These receptors all come from an older man with cholangiocarcinoma.

The chain recombines TRBV30 with TRBJ1-3; TRBD1 aligns across 7 bases. J was trimmed by 2 bases and V by 2 bases; bases with no gene match: 6. Germline-derived CDR1 and CDR2 are GTSNPN and SVGIG (reference sequence). CDR3 size: 15 residues. The DNA for the CDR3 is TGTGCCTGGAGTCCCTACACAGGGGCTGGAAACACCATATATTTT. It specifies CAWSPYTGAGNTIYF.

The V call is TRBV5-6, the J call TRBJ2-2; no clear D gene. The CDR3 covers 12 residues. The ends were cut back, 5 bases at V and 7 bases at J, with 9 bases in the middle. Germline assignment: CDR1 SGHDT and CDR2 YYEEEE. The CDR3 region has the DNA TGTGCCAGCAGGGTCTGGGGCGGGGAGCTGTTTTTT. Its translation is CASRVWGGELFF.

The rearrangement joins TRBV6-5 to TRBJ2-3, with 8 bases that match TRBD2. Per the germline V gene, CDR1 is MNHEY and CDR2 is SVGAGI. The CDR3 consists of 15 residues. The trim removed 2 bases at V and 10 bases at J, leaving 11 bases unmatched. CDR3 residues: CASSYGRRGGPSQYF. The CDR3 DNA reads TGTGCCAGCAGTTACGGGCGACGGGGGGGGCCTTCGCAGTATTTT.

The chain joins TRBV28 to TRBJ2-1; possible D gene TRBD2, 5 bases. CDR1 is MDHEN and CDR2 is SYDVKM in the germline V gene. V lost 2 bases and J 5 bases, leaving 7 bases between the germline ends. The CDR3 length is 13 residues. In DNA, the CDR3 is TGTGCCAGCAGTTTAACCGGGGACAATGAGCAGTTCTTC. It encodes CASSLTGDNEQFF. Variable domain in full (rest from reference TRBV28 and TRBJ2-1): DVKVTQSSRYLVKRTGEKVFLECVQDMDHENMFWYRQDPGLGLRLIYFSYDVKMKEKGDIPEGYSVSREKKERFSLILESASTNQTSMYLCASSLTGDNEQFFGPGTRLTVL.

The gene calls are TRBV29-1 and TRBJ1-5, with 9 bases identical to TRBD1. Unmatched junction bases numbered 9, after V lost 7 bases and J lost 2 bases. The CDR3 totals 15 residues. Germline V gene data show CDR1 as SQVTM and CDR2 as ANQGSEA. The CDR3 spells CSAVSGQGGNQPQHF. The CDR3 DNA sequence: TGCAGCGCCGTATCGGGACAGGGAGGCAATCAGCCCCAGCATTTT.

The CDR3 loop reads CASSEAWVDTQYF. The CDR3 DNA reads TGTGCCAGCAGTGAAGCCTGGGTTGATACGCAGTATTTT. This rearrangement joins TRBV6-1 to TRBJ2-3, with D uncertain. The CDR3 has 13 amino acids. The V gene's germline CDR1 is MNHNS and CDR2 SASEGT. The V gene lost 0 bases and the J gene lost 6 bases, with 7 bases spanning the gap.

The rearrangement links TRBV15 to TRBJ2-7, with D hard to call. Between the trimmed V and J ends, which lost 4 bases and 6 bases, there was a span of 10 bases. The CDR3 is 12 amino acids. Germline V lookup: CDR1 LNHNV, CDR2 YYDKDF (reference sequence). The CDR3 protein is CATSNGPREQYF. CDR3 DNA: TGTGCCACCAGCAATGGACCACGCGAGCAGTACTTC.

The chain couples TRBV5-1 to TRBJ2-6; TRBD1 is a possible D gene (5 bases). The CDR3 is made up of 15 amino acids. V shed 5 bases and J shed 1 base, with 10 bases lying between them. Germline V gene sequence: CDR1 SGHRS, CDR2 YFSETQ. The CDR3 DNA sequence: TGCGCCAGCAGTACAGGCCCGTCTGGGGCCAACGTCCTGACTTTC. Its translation: CASSTGPSGANVLTF.

The chain uses TRBV18 and TRBJ2-3, with 7 bases that match TRBD2. From germline, CDR1 is KGHSH and CDR2 LQKENI. CDR3 size: 15 residues. J lost 5 bases, V lost 3 bases, and 8 bases had no gene match. CDR3 region: CASSPVLAQGDTQYF. The DNA for the CDR3 is TGTGCCAGCTCACCCGTACTAGCGCAGGGAGATACGCAGTATTTT.

In this sample, this clone turned up a few times. The CDR3 here is CASSPAPSSGYYGYTF. Here the CDR3 DNA reads TGTGCCAGCTCACCAGCACCGTCATCGGGCTACTATGGCTACACCTTC. This chain links TRBV18 with TRBJ1-2; D unclear. The CDR3 runs 16 residues. Trimming removed 2 bases at V and 3 bases at J, with 16 bases between. The V gene's germline CDR1 is KGHSH and CDR2 LQKENI. Looking up the rest from reference TRBV18 and TRBJ1-2 gives the full variable domain: NAGVMQNPRHLVRRRGQEARLRCSPMKGHSHVYWYRQLPEEGLKFMVYLQKENIIDESGMPKERFSAEFPKEGPSILRIQQVVRGDSAAYFCASSPAPSSGYYGYTFGSGTRLTVV.

The chain couples TRBV13 to TRBJ2-1; TRBD2 matches at 14 bases. In germline, CDR1 is PRHDT, CDR2 FYEKMQ (reference sequence). The CDR3 extends over 16 amino acids. The ends lost 0 bases at V and 8 bases at J; junction bases unmatched: 3. This chain's CDR3 is CASSLGTSGGADEQFF. CDR3 bases: TGTGCCAGCAGCTTAGGGACTAGCGGGGGGGCTGATGAGCAGTTCTTC.

The genes are TRBV28 and TRBJ1-5; no reliable D call. The CDR3 extends over 13 amino acids. From germline, CDR1 is MDHEN and CDR2 SYDVKM. The V end was cut by 10 bases, the J end by 2 bases, with 12 bases between. The CDR3 DNA is TGTGCCACCGAGCGTTATGGCAATCAGCCCCAGCATTTT. It codes for CATERYGNQPQHF.

The rearrangement links TRBV6-1 to TRBJ2-1; 8 bases are a match to TRBD2. Germline CDR1 is MNHNS and CDR2 is SASEGT. V lost 7 bases, J lost 4 bases, and 9 bases stayed unmatched. This CDR3 has 15 amino acids. The CDR3 protein is CASKSSGDTYNEQFF. CDR3 coding DNA: TGTGCCAGCAAAAGTAGCGGGGACACGTACAATGAGCAGTTCTTC.

The rearrangement uses TRBV7-9 and TRBJ2-7, with a weak D call TRBD2 (6 bases). Germline-derived CDR1 and CDR2 are SEHNR and FQNEAQ (reference sequence). The length of the CDR3 is 16 residues. With 5 bases removed from V and 0 bases from J, the gap between germline ends came to 17 bases. The CDR3 bases are TGTGCCAGCAGCCGACTCGGTCCCGGGAGCTCCTACGAGCAGTACTTC. This translates into CASSRLGPGSSYEQYF.

The rearrangement joins TRBV7-2 to TRBJ1-6; D gene unclear. The V gene lost 2 bases and the J gene lost 6 bases, with 11 bases spanning the gap. Germline loops: CDR1 SGHTA, CDR2 FQGNSA. This CDR3 is 15 amino acids long. The CDR3 coding sequence is TGTGCCAGCAGCTTACGAGGGAAAAGTAATTCACCCCTCCACTTT. The encoded protein is CASSLRGKSNSPLHF.

About this clone: A far bigger clonotype differs at one base, so this is likely a read error. J is TRBJ2-6 and V is TRBV28, with 10 bases aligning to TRBD1. Per germline, CDR1 MDHEN and CDR2 SYDVKM. V dropped 3 bases and J dropped 2; count of bases not matched to a gene: 1. This CDR3 has 16 residues. CDR3 DNA sequence: TGTGCCAGCAGTTTCGGGACAGGGGCTGGGGCCAACGTCCTGACTTTC. This encodes CASSFGTGAGANVLTF. Drawing the rest from reference TRBV28 and TRBJ2-6, the complete variable domain is DVKVTQSSRYLVKRTGEKVFLECVQDMDHENMFWYRQDPGLGLRLIYFSYDVKMKEKGDIPEGYSVSREKKERFSLILESASTNQTSMYLCASSFGTGAGANVLTFGAGSRLTVL.

V and J are TRBV6-5 and TRBJ1-2, with D possibly matching TRBD1 (5 bases). Per the germline V gene, CDR1 is MNHEY and CDR2 is SVGAGI. The CDR3 loop spans 13 amino acids. Deletions cut 6 bases from V and 5 bases from J, with 13 bases between. The CDR3 DNA follows: TGTGCCAGCAGATCGTCAGGGAGGTATGGCTACACCTTC. Protein: CASRSSGRYGYTF.

The V gene is TRBV19, the J gene TRBJ1-3; D might be TRBD1 (5 bases). There are 15 residues in the CDR3. Germline V CDR1 and CDR2: LNHDA, SQIVND (reference sequence). Trimming removed 4 bases from V and 5 bases from J, with 15 bases in between. DNA for the CDR3: TGTGCCAGTAGTACACCATCGGGGGAAAGAAACACCATATATTTT. Translated, it gives CASSTPSGERNTIYF.

The rearrangement links TRBV19 to TRBJ1-2; possibly TRBD1 for D (6 bases). V lost 5 bases to trimming and J lost 6 bases, with 10 bases between them. The V gene's germline CDR1 is LNHDA and CDR2 SQIVND (reference sequence). This CDR3 contains 12 residues. The CDR3 DNA sequence: TGTGCCAGTAGTGAACAGGGAGATGGCTACACCTTC. This encodes CASSEQGDGYTF.

This clone was observed once. J is TRBJ1-1 and V is TRBV11-2; D gene unclear. The CDR3 loop spans 15 amino acids. Germline V gene sequence: CDR1 SGHAT, CDR2 FQNNGV. The V and J ends lost 0 bases and 1 base respectively, with 9 bases between them. CDR3: CASSLEAVKNTEAFF. The DNA of the CDR3 is TGTGCCAGCAGCTTAGAAGCGGTCAAGAACACTGAAGCTTTCTTT.

This chain connects TRBV29-1 to TRBJ1-3; D may be TRBD1 (5 bases). V was pared by 4 bases and J by 0 bases, with 7 bases between. Germline V gene lookup returns CDR1 SQVTM and CDR2 ANQGSEA. The CDR3 has 13 amino acids. CDR3 amino acids: CSVARDSGNTIYF. The CDR3, as DNA: TGCAGCGTTGCCAGGGACTCTGGAAACACCATATATTTT.

The chain links TRBV6-1 to TRBJ1-2; D ambiguous. CDR1 and CDR2 from the germline V gene are MNHNS and SASEGT. This CDR3 is 13 amino acids long. V lost 8 bases and J 0 bases, leaving 10 bases between the germline ends. This CDR3 reads CASGLLANYGYTF. For the CDR3, the DNA is TGTGCCAGCGGGTTGTTAGCTAACTATGGCTACACCTTC.

This chain connects TRBV7-6 to TRBJ2-2; tentatively, D is TRBD1 (6 bases). V shed 5 bases and J shed 4 bases, with 17 bases lying between them. CDR1 and CDR2 (germline): SGHVS, FNYEAQ. CDR3 length: 16 amino acids. The CDR3 reads CASSLRGGRSTGELFF. As DNA, the CDR3 is TGTGCCAGCAGCCTCAGAGGGGGTCGCAGCACCGGGGAGCTGTTTTTT.

This chain joins TRBV5-6 and TRBJ1-5; possible D gene TRBD1, 6 bases. The CDR3 extends over 15 amino acids. Trimming shortened V by 5 bases and J by 2 bases, and 14 bases separated the two germline ends. The germline gives CDR1 SGHDT, CDR2 YYEEEE. DNA of the CDR3: TGTGCCAGCAGTTTAAGGGGGGTAGGCAATCAGCCCCAGCATTTT. It codes for CASSLRGVGNQPQHF. The full variable domain, with the rest looked up from reference TRBV5-6 and TRBJ1-5, is DAGVTQSPTHLIKTRGQQVTLRCSPKSGHDTVSWYQQALGQGPQFIFQYYEEEERQRGNFPDRFSGHQFPNYSSELNVNALLLGDSALYLCASSLRGVGNQPQHFGDGTRLSIL.

As regards this clone: This specimen includes other DNA sequences encoding the same CDR3. This chain connects TRBV5-1 to TRBJ2-5; D not certain. CDR1 SGHRS and CDR2 YFSETQ come from the germline V gene. Deletions cut 0 bases from V and 1 base from J, with 4 bases between. The CDR3 runs 13 residues. The CDR3 sequence is CASSLGPQETQYF. The CDR3 nucleotides read TGCGCCAGCAGCTTGGGCCCCCAAGAGACCCAGTACTTC.

This clone was picked up one time. The genes are TRBV7-1 and TRBJ1-5, with TRBD1 as a possible D gene (5 bases). TRBV7-1 is labeled an ORF, and its function is uncertain. There are 13 residues in the CDR3. V shed 7 bases and J shed 7 bases, with 14 bases lying between them. CDR3 sequence (DNA): TGTGCCAGCACCACCGGGACGGCACAGCCCCAGCATTTT. Encoded protein: CASTTGTAQPQHF.

This chain links TRBV5-1 with TRBJ1-2; 9 positions match TRBD1. The CDR3 has 14 residues. The V and J ends lost 4 bases and 2 bases, in that order; junction bases with no gene match: 3. The germline V gene encodes CDR1 SGHRS and CDR2 YFSETQ. CDR3 sequence: CASSQGTGNYGYTF. As DNA, the CDR3 is TGCGCCAGCAGCCAAGGGACAGGGAACTATGGCTACACCTTC.